One sample yielded the 30 T cell receptor beta chains listed below, sequenced in a study of CD8 T cells in ankylosing spondylitis. TCRdb used MiXCR to reprocess the 5' RACE reads, holding one entry per CDR3 protein. Among some 290,000 distinct CDR3 sequences listed, approximately 20% were seen once. The material sequenced was blood, either unsorted or a sorted T cell fraction (not recorded which). The receptor source for this set is a male donor with ankylosing spondylitis or in good health (not recorded which).

This clonotype was picked up a small number of times. This sequence joins TRBV5-1 and TRBJ1-5, with 11 positions matching TRBD1. Germline CDR1 is SGHRS and CDR2 is YFSETQ. This CDR3 region has 16 residues. The V segment lost 4 bases and the J segment 5 bases; nucleotides outside the gene matches: 8. CDR3 DNA: TGCGCCAGCAGCGCCTCCGGGACAGGGGGGGATCAGCCCCAGCATTTT. This translates into CASSASGTGGDQPQHF.

The CDR3 DNA is TGTGCCAGCATCCGCCCAGCGACAGGGAGAAGCTCCTACGAGCAGTACGTC. Translation gives CASIRPATGRSSYEQYV. V is TRBV28 and J is TRBJ2-7; TRBD1 agrees at 7 bases. This CDR3 spans 17 amino acids. Germline V gives CDR1 MDHEN, CDR2 SYDVKM. The V gene end was trimmed by 7 bases and the J gene end by 0 bases; junction bases not matched to a gene: 15.

The chain combines TRBV7-9 with TRBJ1-2, with 12 positions matching TRBD1. V was clipped by 5 bases and J by 4 bases; unmatched bases: 2. The CDR3 covers 14 residues. The germline V gene has CDR1 SEHNR and CDR2 FQNEAQ (reference sequence). The CDR3 nucleotides are TGTGCCAGCAGCACGGGACAGGGGGCCTATGGCTACACCTTC. It is translated as CASSTGQGAYGYTF.

This chain links TRBV19 with TRBJ1-2; 7 bases map to TRBD1. CDR3 length equals 13 residues. From germline, CDR1 is LNHDA and CDR2 SQIVND (reference sequence). Unmatched junction bases numbered 3, after V lost 3 bases and J lost 5 bases. The CDR3, as DNA: TGTGCCAGTAGTATCAGGGGACAGTATGGCTACACCTTC. This encodes CASSIRGQYGYTF.

This clonotype was counted between two and nine times. This chain joins TRBV5-1 and TRBJ2-1; TRBD2 matches 8 bases. The V and J ends lost 2 bases and 4 bases, in that order; junction bases with no gene match: 11. Germline V lookup: CDR1 SGHRS, CDR2 YFSETQ. This CDR3 has 17 residues. DNA for the CDR3: TGCGCCAGCAGCTTAGCCTCTGGGCTAGCGGGTTACAATGAGCAGTTCTTC. Protein product: CASSLASGLAGYNEQFF. Full variable domain (rest looked up from reference TRBV5-1 and TRBJ2-1): KAGVTQTPRYLIKTRGQQVTLSCSPISGHRSVSWYQQTPGQGLQFLFEYFSETQRNKGNFPGRFSGRQFSNSRSEMNVSTLELGDSALYLCASSLASGLAGYNEQFFGPGTRLTVL.

There are a few counts of this clonotype. This chain links TRBV7-2 with TRBJ2-3; the D is unclear. Trimming stripped 8 bases from V and 4 bases from J, with 13 bases between. CDR1 and CDR2 (germline): SGHTA, FQGNSA. The CDR3 loop spans 13 amino acids. CDR3 bases: TGTGCCAGCCATTGGCTTCTCGCAGATACGCAGTATTTT. Its translation: CASHWLLADTQYF.

The chain recombines TRBV7-3 with TRBJ2-1; TRBD2 matches at 11 bases. The CDR3 runs to 16 residues. After removal of 0 bases from V and 7 bases from J, the junction contained 5 bases not matched to a gene. The germline V gene has CDR1 SGHTA and CDR2 FQGTGA. The CDR3, as DNA: TGTGCCAGCAGCTTAACTAGCGGGAGGGCCCATAATGAGCAGTTCTTC. The encoded protein is CASSLTSGRAHNEQFF.

The rearrangement joins TRBV5-1 to TRBJ1-4, with 8 bases fitting TRBD1. This CDR3 is 15 amino acids long. The germline CDR1 and CDR2 sequences are SGHRS and YFSETQ. After removal of 5 bases from V and 5 bases from J, the junction contained 8 bases not matched to a gene. CDR3 sequence: CASRSPGQENEKLFF. The DNA of the CDR3 is TGCGCCAGCAGGTCACCGGGACAGGAGAATGAAAAACTGTTTTTT.

The table lists this clonotype with many counts. The rearrangement uses TRBV12-3 or TRBV12-4 and TRBJ2-6; D is possibly TRBD1 (6 bases). CDR3 length: 14 residues. The ends were cut back, 5 bases at V and 3 bases at J, with 8 bases in the middle. CDR3 nucleotide sequence: TGTGCCAGCAGTCAGGGGTTTGGGGCCAACGTCCTGACTTTC. Protein: CASSQGFGANVLTF.

This clonotype was seen only a few times. V is TRBV5-4 and J is TRBJ1-3; 7 nucleotides align to TRBD1. CDR1 and CDR2 (germline): SGHNT, YYREEE (reference sequence). J was trimmed by 0 bases and V by 1 base; bases with no gene match: 4. The CDR3 has 16 amino acids. The CDR3 spells CASSLKGAYSGNTIYF. The CDR3 region has the DNA TGTGCCAGCAGCTTGAAGGGGGCTTACTCTGGAAACACCATATATTTT.

This clonotype was counted only a few times. The genes are TRBV6-1 and TRBJ1-4, with 7 bases fitting TRBD1. The CDR3 is 14 residues long. The trim removed 5 bases at V and 8 bases at J, leaving 8 bases unmatched. Germline V lookup: CDR1 MNHNS, CDR2 SASEGT. The CDR3 coding sequence is TGTGCCAGCAGTAAACGACAGGGAGGAGAAAAACTGTTTTTT. This gives the protein CASSKRQGGEKLFF.

This rearrangement joins TRBV20-1 to TRBJ2-7; 13 bases match TRBD2. The germline gives CDR1 DFQATT, CDR2 SNEGSKA (reference sequence). The CDR3 consists of 15 residues. Trimming removed 4 bases from V and 2 bases from J; junction bases left unmatched: 5. The CDR3 spells CSATRGTSGTYEQYV. CDR3 nucleotide sequence: TGCAGTGCTACAAGGGGGACTAGCGGGACCTACGAGCAGTACGTC.

This clonotype was seen many times. CDR3 protein: CASSSGTGPYNEQFF. CDR3 sequence (DNA): TGTGCCAGCAGCTCCGGGACAGGGCCCTACAATGAGCAGTTCTTC. V and J are TRBV12-3 or TRBV12-4 and TRBJ2-1; 9 bases align to TRBD1. The length of the CDR3 is 15 residues. Trimming cost V 6 bases and J 2 bases; bases outside gene matches: 5.

This clonotype was counted many times. The rearrangement joins TRBV5-6 to TRBJ1-2, with D uncertain. Per germline, CDR1 SGHDT and CDR2 YYEEEE. V was clipped by 2 bases and J by 3 bases, with 8 bases between them. The CDR3 has 13 residues. CDR3 residues: CASSFRADYGYTF. CDR3 bases: TGTGCCAGCAGCTTTCGGGCGGACTATGGCTACACCTTC.

This clonotype was picked up a small number of times. This rearrangement joins TRBV12-3 or TRBV12-4 to TRBJ2-5; tentatively, D is TRBD1 (6 bases). V lost 6 bases to trimming and J lost 5 bases, with 16 bases between them. The CDR3 is made up of 14 amino acids. CDR3 DNA sequence: TGTGCCAGCAGGCGCAGGGACATAGGGGAGACCCAGTACTTC. It translates to CASRRRDIGETQYF.

The chain combines TRBV7-2 with TRBJ1-5; 7 nucleotides line up with TRBD1. The CDR3 runs 15 residues. The germline V gene has CDR1 SGHTA and CDR2 FQGNSA. Unmatched junction bases numbered 4, after V lost 4 bases and J lost 1 base. The CDR3, as DNA: TGTGCCAGCAGCTCGACAGGGCGGAGCAATCAGCCCCAGCATTTT. It translates to CASSSTGRSNQPQHF.

This clonotype has just one count. The chain combines TRBV27 with TRBJ2-3, with TRBD2 matching 11 bases. The J segment lost 2 bases and the V segment lost 5 bases, leaving 6 bases of the junction unmatched. Germline V gene sequence: CDR1 MNHEY, CDR2 SMNVEV (reference sequence). CDR3 size: 16 residues. The CDR3 coding sequence is TGTGCCAGCAGTAAACTAGCGGGGGTCGCCACAGATACGCAGTATTTT. Translating gives CASSKLAGVATDTQYF.

In this sample, this clonotype turned up a few times. The chain links TRBV19 to TRBJ1-5; TRBD1 matches at 9 bases. Germline V gives CDR1 LNHDA, CDR2 SQIVND (reference sequence). The trim removed 6 bases at V and 1 base at J, leaving 7 bases unmatched. The CDR3 has 16 amino acids. CDR3 region: CASRPQGAGSNQPQHF. For the CDR3, the DNA is TGTGCCAGTAGACCACAGGGGGCGGGAAGCAATCAGCCCCAGCATTTT.

At least ten counts were recorded for this clonotype. The rearrangement joins TRBV15 to TRBJ2-3; no definite D call. Per germline, CDR1 LNHNV and CDR2 YYDKDF (reference sequence). CDR3 length: 14 amino acids. The V end lost 1 base, the J end lost 5 bases, and 10 bases lay between the germline ends. The CDR3 region is CATSRVEGQDTQYF. The DNA for the CDR3 is TGTGCCACCAGCAGAGTAGAAGGGCAAGATACGCAGTATTTT.

The chain employs TRBV28 and TRBJ2-7; possible D gene TRBD2, 5 bases. V shed 4 bases and J shed 1 base, with 14 bases lying between them. The CDR3 consists of 15 residues. Germline V CDR1 and CDR2: MDHEN, SYDVKM. This chain's CDR3 is CASSSRGKGSYEQYV. CDR3 DNA sequence: TGTGCCAGCAGTTCGCGAGGGAAAGGGTCCTACGAGCAGTACGTC.

This clonotype has just a few counts. The chain is built from TRBV28 and TRBJ2-7; no clear D. CDR1 is MDHEN and CDR2 is SYDVKM in the germline V gene. This CDR3 has 16 amino acids. The V end lost 5 bases, the J end lost 0 bases, and 17 bases lay between the germline ends. CDR3 residues: CASSPTSAKLSYEQYV. For the CDR3, the DNA is TGTGCCAGCAGTCCGACCTCGGCCAAGCTCTCCTACGAGCAGTACGTC.

In this sample, this clonotype turned up a few times. The chain recombines TRBV12-3 or TRBV12-4 with TRBJ1-5, with D perhaps TRBD1 (6 bases). V was shortened by 2 bases and J by 4 bases, with 15 bases between the two germline ends. The CDR3 sequence is 16 residues long. DNA for the CDR3: TGTGCCAGCAGTTTACAACATGGAGGGGGGAATCAGCCCCAGCATTTT. Its translation is CASSLQHGGGNQPQHF.

The chain couples TRBV9 to TRBJ1-6; TRBD1 matches 8 bases. Germline V gene data show CDR1 as SGDLS and CDR2 as YYNGEE. V was pared by 3 bases and J by 2 bases, with 1 base of the junction left unmatched. This CDR3 is built from 15 residues. The CDR3 loop is CASSATGAYNSPLHF. CDR3 sequence (DNA): TGTGCCAGCAGCGCGACAGGGGCCTATAATTCACCCCTCCACTTT.

The CDR3 DNA reads as TGCGCCAGCAGGGTGACTAGCACAGATACGCAGTATTTT. It encodes CASRVTSTDTQYF. The chain carries TRBV5-1 and TRBJ2-3; unclear D gene. This CDR3 has 13 residues. From germline, CDR1 is SGHRS and CDR2 YFSETQ. The V and J ends lost 5 bases and 0 bases respectively, with 7 bases between them.

The V gene is TRBV5-1, the J gene TRBJ2-1; weak D call: TRBD2 (6 bases). V was cut by 0 bases and J by 6 bases, with 16 bases left in between. The length of the CDR3 is 16 residues. Germline CDR1 reads SGHRS; CDR2 reads YFSETQ. As DNA, the CDR3 is TGCGCCAGCAGCTTGGACCCGGGGGTCACCTTCAATGAGCAGTTCTTC. It is translated as CASSLDPGVTFNEQFF.

This chain links TRBV9 with TRBJ2-3; the match to TRBD2 covers 12 bases. V trimming: 4 bases; J trimming: 4 bases; junction bases outside the gene matches: 4. CDR3 size: 15 residues. Germline V gives CDR1 SGDLS, CDR2 YYNGEE. CDR3 DNA: TGTGCCAGCAGCTTCCGACTAGCGGGGGCAGATACGCAGTATTTT. Translating gives CASSFRLAGADTQYF.

This clonotype was seen a few times. V gene TRBV5-1 combines with J gene TRBJ2-2; D is perhaps TRBD1 or TRBD2 (6 bases each). CDR3 length: 17 residues. The V gene's germline CDR1 is SGHRS and CDR2 YFSETQ. Deletions cut 5 bases from V and 0 bases from J, with 17 bases between. CDR3 in DNA: TGCGCCAGCAGTCAGAGGCCGGGGGCTGCGAACACCGGGGAGCTGTTTTTT. Translating gives CASSQRPGAANTGELFF.

There are a few counts of this clonotype. This chain uses TRBV10-3 with TRBJ2-6; D is unclear. The CDR3 is made up of 15 amino acids. CDR1 and CDR2 (germline): ENHRY, SYGVKD. V was cut by 6 bases and J by 0 bases, with 9 bases left in between. In DNA form, the CDR3 reads TGTGCCATCAGCCGGCTGAGCTCTGGGGCCAACGTCCTGACTTTC. Translating it yields CAISRLSSGANVLTF.

This clonotype was seen at least ten times. CDR3 region: CATSRLRAPEPDTQYF. CDR3 bases: TGTGCCACCAGCAGACTCCGGGCCCCAGAGCCAGATACGCAGTATTTT. The genes are TRBV15 and TRBJ2-3; no firm D call. The CDR3 totals 16 residues. V was shortened by 2 bases and J by 4 bases, with 16 bases between the two germline ends. Germline CDR1 reads LNHNV; CDR2 reads YYDKDF (reference sequence).

J is TRBJ2-5 and V is TRBV11-2; D ambiguous. This CDR3 is 14 amino acids long. The germline CDR1 and CDR2 sequences are SGHAT and FQNNGV. V was trimmed by 0 bases and J by 3 bases, leaving 8 bases between them. The CDR3 sequence is CASSLDRKEETQYF. The CDR3 nucleotides are TGTGCCAGCAGCTTAGATCGAAAGGAAGAGACCCAGTACTTC.